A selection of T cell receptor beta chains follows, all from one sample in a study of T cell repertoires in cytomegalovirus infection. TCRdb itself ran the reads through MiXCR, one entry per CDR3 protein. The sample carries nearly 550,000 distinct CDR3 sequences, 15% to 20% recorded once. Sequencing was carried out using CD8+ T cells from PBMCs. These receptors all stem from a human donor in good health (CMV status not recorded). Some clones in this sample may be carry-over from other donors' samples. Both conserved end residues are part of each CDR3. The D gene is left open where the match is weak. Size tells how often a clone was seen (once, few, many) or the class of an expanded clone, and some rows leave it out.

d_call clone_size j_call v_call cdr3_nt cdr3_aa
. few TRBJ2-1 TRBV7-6 TGTGCCAGCCAGATAGGTGAGCAGTTCTTC CASQIGEQFF
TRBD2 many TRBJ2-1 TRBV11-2 TGTGCCAGCAGCTCACCGGGAGGGGGTAGGTGGAAGGCCTACAATGAGCAGTTCTTC CASSSPGGGRWKAYNEQFF
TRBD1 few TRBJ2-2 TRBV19 TGTGCCAGCACCACCGACAGGGGAGGCACCGGGGAGCTGTTTTTT CASTTDRGGTGELFF
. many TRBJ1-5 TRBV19 TGTGCCGCGCGTCCGGGGGGGATCTATAGCAATCAGCCCCAGCATTTT CAARPGGIYSNQPQHF
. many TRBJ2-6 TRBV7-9 TGTGCCAGCAGCTTTACCGGGACAACCTCTGGGGCCAACGTCCTGACTTTC CASSFTGTTSGANVLTF
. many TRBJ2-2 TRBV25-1 TGTGCCAGCAGTGAAGGGGACACCGGGGAGCTGTTTTTT CASSEGDTGELFF
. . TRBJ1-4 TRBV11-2 TGTGCCAGCAGCTTAGTGTTCGGGGGGGATGAAAAACTGTTTTTT CASSLVFGGDEKLFF
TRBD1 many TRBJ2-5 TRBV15 TGTGCCACCAGCAGGGACAGGTTACAAGAGACCCAGTACTTC CATSRDRLQETQYF
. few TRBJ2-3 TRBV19 TGTGCCAGTAGTATGACTAGGGGAACCACAGATACGCAGTATTTT CASSMTRGTTDTQYF
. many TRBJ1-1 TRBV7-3 TGTGCCAGCAGCTTAATCCACCAACAGGGAGAAGCTTTCTTT CASSLIHQQGEAFF
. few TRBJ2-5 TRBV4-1 TGCGCCAGCAGCCTAGGCTTTAGTGGGGCAGTCGAGACCCAGTACTTC CASSLGFSGAVETQYF
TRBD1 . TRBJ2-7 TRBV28 TGTGCCAGCAGTTTAAGGCCCCCGGGACAGGCTTCCTACGAGCAGTACTTC CASSLRPPGQASYEQYF
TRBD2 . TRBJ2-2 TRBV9 TGTGCCAGCAGCGTAGCTCAGTTAGCGGGAAGGACCGGGGAGCTGTTTTTT CASSVAQLAGRTGELFF
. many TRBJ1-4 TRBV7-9 TGTGCCAGCAGCTTGGGCCCGGGGGCTAATGAAAAACTGTTTTTT CASSLGPGANEKLFF
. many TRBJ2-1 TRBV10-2 TGCGCCAGCGGGCCTCCGGGACGCGAGGGCAATGAGCAGTTCTTC CASGPPGREGNEQFF
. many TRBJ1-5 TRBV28 TGTGCCAGTTTTGCCCCGGGCAGCATATACAGGTCCCAGCATTTT CASFAPGSIYRSQHF
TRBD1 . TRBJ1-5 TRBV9 TGTGCCAGCAGCGTGTCGGGACAGGCTAATCAGCCCCAGCATTTT CASSVSGQANQPQHF
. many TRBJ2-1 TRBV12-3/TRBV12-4 TGTGCCAGCAGGACGGGGGGCCTCGGGCAGTTCTTC CASRTGGLGQFF
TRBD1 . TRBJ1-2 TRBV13 TGTGCCAGCAGCTCAAACAAATTCGACAGGGTCGGTGGCTACACCTTC CASSSNKFDRVGGYTF
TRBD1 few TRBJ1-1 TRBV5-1 TGCGCCAGCAGAACACAGGGGGACACTGAAGCTTTCTTT CASRTQGDTEAFF
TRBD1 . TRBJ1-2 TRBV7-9 TGTGCCAGCAGCCCACAGGGGAGAGGTGGCTACACCTTC CASSPQGRGGYTF
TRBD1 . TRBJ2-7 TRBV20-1 TGCAGTGCTCAGGGACAGGACTCCTACGAGCAGTACTTC CSAQGQDSYEQYF
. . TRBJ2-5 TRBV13 TGTGCCAGCAGCTTAGAAGCGGAGCCTAAAGAGACCCAGTACTTC CASSLEAEPKETQYF
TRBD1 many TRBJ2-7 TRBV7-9 TGTGCCAGCAGCTTTCCGGGACAGGTGACTTACGAGCAGTACTTC CASSFPGQVTYEQYF
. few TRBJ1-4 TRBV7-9 TGTGCCAGCAGCTCCCTGGGGGAGGCTTCTAATGAAAAACTGTTTTTT CASSSLGEASNEKLFF
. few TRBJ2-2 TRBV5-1 TGCGCCAGCAGCTTGGGACGGTCAGAGCTGTTTTTT CASSLGRSELFF
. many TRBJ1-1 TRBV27 TGTGCCAGCAGCTTACGGGGGACGAACACTGAAGCTTTCTTT CASSLRGTNTEAFF
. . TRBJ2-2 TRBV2 TGTGCCAGCAGTGAAGCAGTGACAGGAACCACCGGGGAGCTGTTTTTT CASSEAVTGTTGELFF
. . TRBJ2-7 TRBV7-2 TGTGCAAGCAGCCGGGGTATTGCGGGAAATCCCTACGAGAAGTACTTC CASSRGIAGNPYEKYF